A selection of T cell receptor beta chains follows, all from one sample in a study of blood T cell repertoires in COVID-19. Sequencing used immunoSEQ multiplex PCR; TCRdb keeps in-frame clones, though not all of them. The sample lists about 180,000 clones, more than 75% seen once, with roughly 18% in the top ten. The specimen was peripheral blood. The receptors derive from a person in their 70s with COVID-19, enrolled during active disease. The CDR3 runs from the conserved cysteine through the conserved F or W. The D gene is left open where the match is weak. Clone size is stated in some rows and not others, as once, few, many or a class when expanded.

v_call: TRBV19; d_call: NA; clone_size: NA; j_call: TRBJ2-2; cdr3_aa: CATRGRTNTGELFF; cdr3_nt: TGTGCCACCCGAGGGAGGACGAACACCGGGGAGCTGTTTTTT
v_call: TRBV28; d_call: NA; clone_size: NA; j_call: TRBJ2-3; cdr3_aa: CASSLSVTDTQYF; cdr3_nt: TGTGCCAGCAGTTTATCCGTCACAGATACGCAGTATTTT
v_call: TRBV9; d_call: NA; clone_size: NA; j_call: TRBJ1-1; cdr3_aa: CASSRGGTEAFF; cdr3_nt: TGTGCCAGCAGTAGAGGTGGGACTGAAGCTTTCTTT
v_call: TRBV7-7; d_call: TRBD1; clone_size: NA; j_call: TRBJ2-2; cdr3_aa: CASSLGQGQAGELFF; cdr3_nt: TGTGCCAGCAGCTTGGGACAGGGGCAGGCCGGGGAGCTGTTTTTT
v_call: TRBV6-5; d_call: NA; clone_size: few; j_call: TRBJ1-6; cdr3_aa: CASNENSPLHF; cdr3_nt: TGTGCCAGCAACGAGAATTCACCCCTCCACTTT
v_call: TRBV19; d_call: TRBD1; clone_size: NA; j_call: TRBJ1-4; cdr3_aa: CASGDRIREKLFF; cdr3_nt: TGTGCCAGTGGGGACAGGATACGAGAAAAACTGTTTTTT
v_call: TRBV5-1; d_call: NA; clone_size: few; j_call: TRBJ2-2; cdr3_aa: CASSLGQTLNTGELFF; cdr3_nt: TGCGCCAGCAGCTTAGGACAGACCCTAAACACCGGGGAGCTGTTTTTT
v_call: TRBV7-3; d_call: TRBD1; clone_size: NA; j_call: TRBJ1-2; cdr3_aa: CASSLRGGDLPVGYTF; cdr3_nt: TGTGCCAGCAGCTTAAGAGGGGGCGACCTCCCGGTGGGCTACACCTTC
v_call: TRBV24-1; d_call: NA; clone_size: few; j_call: TRBJ1-4; cdr3_aa: CATSVGATGKLFF; cdr3_nt: TGTGCCACCAGTGTCGGAGCCACAGGGAAACTGTTTTTT
v_call: TRBV10-3; d_call: NA; clone_size: NA; j_call: TRBJ2-3; cdr3_aa: CAISPSSSNTDTQYF; cdr3_nt: TGTGCCATCAGCCCAAGTAGCAGCAACACAGATACGCAGTATTTT
v_call: TRBV3-1/TRBV3-2; d_call: TRBD1; clone_size: once; j_call: TRBJ1-5; cdr3_aa: CASSPGQRLGGPQHF; cdr3_nt: TGTGCCAGCAGCCCGGGACAGCGCCTTGGGGGGCCCCAGCATTTT
v_call: TRBV27; d_call: NA; clone_size: few; j_call: TRBJ2-5; cdr3_aa: CASGERQETQYF; cdr3_nt: TGTGCCTCCGGGGAACGGCAAGAGACCCAGTACTTC
v_call: TRBV27; d_call: TRBD1; clone_size: NA; j_call: TRBJ1-6; cdr3_aa: CASSPGGSYNSPLHF; cdr3_nt: TGTGCCAGCAGTCCAGGGGGCTCCTATAATTCACCCCTCCACTTT